This TCR beta chain was sequenced for a study of T-cell memory formation after mild COVID-19. Germline V gene sequence: CDR1 SGHTA, CDR2 FQGTGA. V was clipped by 4 bases and J by 6 bases; unmatched bases: 0. The CDR3 spans 14 residues. This clonotype has just a few counts. Its antigen is currently unknown. General study results and limits: Contracting clones from day 15 to 85 had balanced CD4/CD8; later expanders favoured CD4+. CD8+ contracting clones occupied EMRA, while CD4+ ones occupied mainly CM and EM. Memory from before infection featured some responding clones, which suggests cross-reactive memory joined.

A 5'RACE reaction primed in the constant segment made cDNA libraries of TCR alpha and TCR beta, and these carried sample barcodes and UMIs. TCRdb itself ran the 5' RACE reads through MiXCR, one entry per CDR3 protein. The sample carries almost 550,000 distinct CDR3 sequences, 20% recorded once. The source is an adult woman who had mild COVID-19 (a few samples of this study predate the infection). Cell type and time point are not known. Sequences were obtained from PBMCs or a T cell subset sorted from them (not recorded which). The chain is built from TRBV7-3 and TRBJ2-1, with TRBD2 matching over 13 bases. CDR3 loop: CASSWTSGGNEQFF. The CDR3 bases are TGTGCCAGCAGCTGGACTAGCGGGGGCAATGAGCAGTTCTTC.